This TCR beta chain came from a study of OX40 agonist ivuxolimab in advanced cancers. Study information: Three patients, one with hepatocellular carcinoma and two with cutaneous melanoma, responded partially. Study-level findings and limits: More expanded clones were found, on average, in CD8+ than in CD4+ T cells.

This table comes from immunoSEQ multiplex PCR, and its TCRdb copy is limited to in-frame clones, with some not included. In the table there are tens of thousands of clones, roughly 80% of which are singletons. The investigators sampled blood at baseline, at cycle 4 day 1, and at cycle 7 day 1. In the case of this clone: What it binds is not known.

In germline, CDR1 is SGDLS, CDR2 YYNGEE. Trimming took off 4 bases at V and 8 bases at J, with 10 bases between the two ends. This CDR3 has 13 residues. The TCR was taken from an adult with an advanced solid tumor such as melanoma, head and neck, liver or kidney cancer. The J gene is TRBJ1-6, the V gene TRBV9; TRBD1 is a possible D gene (5 bases). Sequences were derived from CD4+ or CD8+ T cells sorted from blood, sampled in a trial of the OX40 agonist ivuxolimab. The CDR3: CASSLQVDSPLHF. The CDR3 coding sequence is TGTGCCAGCAGCTTACAGGTCGATTCACCCCTCCACTTT.